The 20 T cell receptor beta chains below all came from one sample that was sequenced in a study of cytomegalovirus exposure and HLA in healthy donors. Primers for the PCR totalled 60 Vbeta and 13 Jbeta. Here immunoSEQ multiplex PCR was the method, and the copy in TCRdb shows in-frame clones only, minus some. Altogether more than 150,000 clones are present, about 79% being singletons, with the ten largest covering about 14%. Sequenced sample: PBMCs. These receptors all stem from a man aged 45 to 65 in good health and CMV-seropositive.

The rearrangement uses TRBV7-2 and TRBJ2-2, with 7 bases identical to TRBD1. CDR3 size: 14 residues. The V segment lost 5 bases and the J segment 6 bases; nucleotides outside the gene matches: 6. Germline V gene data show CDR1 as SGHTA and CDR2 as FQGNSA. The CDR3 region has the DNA TGTGCCAGCAGCCGACAGGGTACCGCCGGGGAGCTGTTTTTT. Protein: CASSRQGTAGELFF.

The CDR3 DNA is TGTGCCAGCACCGACAGTACGCTCTACGAGCAGTACGTC. This translates into CASTDSTLYEQYV. V gene TRBV2 combines with J gene TRBJ2-7, with a possible D match to TRBD1 (5 bases). The CDR3 loop spans 13 amino acids. The germline V gene encodes CDR1 SNHLY and CDR2 FYNNEI. The germline V and J ends were trimmed by 7 bases and 3 bases, with 13 bases remaining between them.

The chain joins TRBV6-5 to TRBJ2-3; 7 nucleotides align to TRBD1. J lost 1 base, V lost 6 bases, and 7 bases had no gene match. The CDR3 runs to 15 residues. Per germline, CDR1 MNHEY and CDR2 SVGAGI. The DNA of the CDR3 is TGTGCCAGCAGCTTCGACAGGGCGCGCACAGATACGCAGTATTTT. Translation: CASSFDRARTDTQYF.

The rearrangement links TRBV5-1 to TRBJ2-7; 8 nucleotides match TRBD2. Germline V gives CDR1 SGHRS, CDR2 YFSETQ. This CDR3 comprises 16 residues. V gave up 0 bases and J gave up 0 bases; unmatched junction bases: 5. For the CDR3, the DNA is TGCGCCAGCAGCTTGGCCGCGGCGGGGGGCTCCTACGAGCAGTACTTC. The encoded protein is CASSLAAAGGSYEQYF.

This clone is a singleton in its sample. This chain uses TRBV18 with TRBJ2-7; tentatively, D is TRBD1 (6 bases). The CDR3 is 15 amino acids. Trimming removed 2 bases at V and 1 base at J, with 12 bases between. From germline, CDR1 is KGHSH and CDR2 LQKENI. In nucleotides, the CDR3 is TGTGCCAGCTCACCAGGGGGACAACCGTCCTACGAGCAGTACTTC. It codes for CASSPGGQPSYEQYF.

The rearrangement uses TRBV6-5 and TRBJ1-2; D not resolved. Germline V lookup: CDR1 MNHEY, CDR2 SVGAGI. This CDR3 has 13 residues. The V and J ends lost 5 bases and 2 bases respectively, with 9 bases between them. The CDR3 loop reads CASSLTDNYGYTF. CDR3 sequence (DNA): TGTGCCAGCAGTCTCACAGACAACTATGGCTACACCTTC.

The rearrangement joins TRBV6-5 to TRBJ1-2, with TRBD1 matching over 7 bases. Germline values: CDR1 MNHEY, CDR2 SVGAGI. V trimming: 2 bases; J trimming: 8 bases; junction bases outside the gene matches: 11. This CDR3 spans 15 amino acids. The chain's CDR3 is CASSYDGTVDGGYTF. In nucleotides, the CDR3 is TGTGCCAGCAGTTACGATGGGACAGTCGATGGGGGCTACACCTTC.

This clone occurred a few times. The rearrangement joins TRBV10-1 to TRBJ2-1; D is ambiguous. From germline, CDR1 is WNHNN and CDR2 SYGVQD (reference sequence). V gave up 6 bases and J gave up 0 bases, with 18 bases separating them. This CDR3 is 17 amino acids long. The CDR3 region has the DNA TGCGCCAGCAGAGAATGGTCCACGGGTCGCTCCTACAATGAGCAGTTCTTC. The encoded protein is CASREWSTGRSYNEQFF.

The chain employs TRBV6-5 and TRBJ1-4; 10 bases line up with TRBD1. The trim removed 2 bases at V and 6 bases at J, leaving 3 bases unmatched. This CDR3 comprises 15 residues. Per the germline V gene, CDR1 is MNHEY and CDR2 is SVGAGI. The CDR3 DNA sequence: TGTGCCAGCAGTTACCAGGGACAGGGGTATGAAAAACTGTTTTTT. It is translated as CASSYQGQGYEKLFF.

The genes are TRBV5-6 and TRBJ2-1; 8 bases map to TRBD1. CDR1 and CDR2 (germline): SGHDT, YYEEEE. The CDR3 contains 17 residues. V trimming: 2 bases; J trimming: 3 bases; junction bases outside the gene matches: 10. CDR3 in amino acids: CASSFGSYRGNYNEQFF. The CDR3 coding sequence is TGTGCCAGCAGCTTTGGTTCCTACAGGGGGAACTACAATGAGCAGTTCTTC. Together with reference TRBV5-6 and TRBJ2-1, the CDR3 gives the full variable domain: DAGVTQSPTHLIKTRGQQVTLRCSPKSGHDTVSWYQQALGQGPQFIFQYYEEEERQRGNFPDRFSGHQFPNYSSELNVNALLLGDSALYLCASSFGSYRGNYNEQFFGPGTRLTVL.

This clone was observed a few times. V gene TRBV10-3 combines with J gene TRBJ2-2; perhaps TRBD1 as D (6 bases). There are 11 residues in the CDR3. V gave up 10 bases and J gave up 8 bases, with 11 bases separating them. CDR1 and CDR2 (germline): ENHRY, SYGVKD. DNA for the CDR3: TGTGCCACCGAGGACAGTGGGGAGCTGTTTTTT. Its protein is CATEDSGELFF.

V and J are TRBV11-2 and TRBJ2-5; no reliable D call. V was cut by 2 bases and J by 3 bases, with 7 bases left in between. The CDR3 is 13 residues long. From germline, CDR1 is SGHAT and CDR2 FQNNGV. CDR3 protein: CASSLSTEETQYF. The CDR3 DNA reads TGTGCCAGCAGCTTAAGCACTGAAGAGACCCAGTACTTC.

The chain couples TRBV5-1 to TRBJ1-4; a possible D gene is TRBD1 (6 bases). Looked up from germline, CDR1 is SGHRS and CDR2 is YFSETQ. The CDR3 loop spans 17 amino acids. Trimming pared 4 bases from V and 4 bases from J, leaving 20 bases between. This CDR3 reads CASSPKFVSRGNEKLFF. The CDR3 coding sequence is TGCGCCAGCAGCCCCAAATTCGTGTCCAGGGGTAATGAAAAACTGTTTTTT.

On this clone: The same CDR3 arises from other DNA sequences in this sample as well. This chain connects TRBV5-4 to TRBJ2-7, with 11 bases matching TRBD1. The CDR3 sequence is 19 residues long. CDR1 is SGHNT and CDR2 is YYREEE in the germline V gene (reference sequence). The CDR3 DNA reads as TGTGCCAGCAGCTGGGAACAATTAGTAAGGACAGGGGGCGATTACGAACAGTACGTC. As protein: CASSWEQLVRTGGDYEQYV.

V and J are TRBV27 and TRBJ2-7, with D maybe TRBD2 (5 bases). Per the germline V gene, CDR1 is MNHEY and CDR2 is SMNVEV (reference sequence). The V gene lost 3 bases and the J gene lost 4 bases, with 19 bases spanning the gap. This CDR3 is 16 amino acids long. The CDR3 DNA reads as TGTGCCAGCAGTTTTCCCCCAGAGAGGGCGGCATACGAGCAGTACGTC. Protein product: CASSFPPERAAYEQYV.

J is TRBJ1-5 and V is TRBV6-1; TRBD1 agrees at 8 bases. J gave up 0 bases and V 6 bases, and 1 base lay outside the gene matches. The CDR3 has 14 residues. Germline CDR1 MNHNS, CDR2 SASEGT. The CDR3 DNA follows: TGTGCCAGCAGGGGACAGGCTAGCAATCAGCCCCAGCATTTT. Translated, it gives CASRGQASNQPQHF.

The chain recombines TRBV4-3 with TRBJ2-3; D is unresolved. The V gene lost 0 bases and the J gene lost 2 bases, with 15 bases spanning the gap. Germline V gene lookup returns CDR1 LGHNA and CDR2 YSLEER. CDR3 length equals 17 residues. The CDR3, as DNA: TGCGCCAGCAGCCAAGATTTGAGATTTTTGAACACAGATACGCAGTATTTT. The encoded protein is CASSQDLRFLNTDTQYF.

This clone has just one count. The CDR3 protein is CASSSQTVAAGELFF. The CDR3 DNA is TGTGCCAGCAGCTCCCAGACAGTCGCTGCCGGGGAGCTGTTTTTT. The chain couples TRBV7-3 to TRBJ2-2; TRBD1 might be the D (5 bases). Germline V gene lookup returns CDR1 SGHTA and CDR2 FQGTGA. The CDR3 has 15 residues. V was pared by 4 bases and J by 6 bases, with 15 bases between. Drawing the rest from reference TRBV7-3 and TRBJ2-2, the complete variable domain is GAGVSQTPSNKVTEKGKYVELRCDPISGHTALYWYRQSLGQGPEFLIYFQGTGAADDSGLPNDRFFAVRPEGSVSTLKIQRTERGDSAVYLCASSSQTVAAGELFFGEGSRLTVL.

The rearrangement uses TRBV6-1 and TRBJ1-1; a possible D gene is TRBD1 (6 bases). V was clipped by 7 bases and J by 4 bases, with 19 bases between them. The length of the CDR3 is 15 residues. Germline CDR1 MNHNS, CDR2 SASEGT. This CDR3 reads CASTLGGGRITEAFF. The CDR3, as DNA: TGTGCCAGCACCCTGGGAGGGGGGAGGATCACTGAAGCTTTCTTT.

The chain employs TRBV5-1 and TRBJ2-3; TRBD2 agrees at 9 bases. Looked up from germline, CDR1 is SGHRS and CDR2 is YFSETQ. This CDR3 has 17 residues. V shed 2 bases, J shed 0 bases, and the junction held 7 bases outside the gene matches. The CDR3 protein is CASSFDLLAGSTDTQYF. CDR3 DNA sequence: TGCGCCAGCAGCTTCGATCTCCTAGCGGGGAGCACAGATACGCAGTATTTT.